The clone carrying this T cell receptor beta chain has more than one count but fewer than ten. Its antigen is still unknown. Sorted CD4+ subsets: naive, central memory, regulatory, stem cell-like memory (CD45RO/CCR7/CD25/CD127/CD95/CD27 panel). Without exception, sorted populations had purity beyond 98%. This sample is drawn from a study of beta chain features in type 1 diabetes. CDR3 length equals 17 residues. CDR1 is SGDLS and CDR2 is YYNGEE in the germline V gene. V was clipped by 4 bases and J by 0 bases; unmatched bases: 10. Study observations and caveats: Moderate yet significant TCRB CDR3 shortening was seen in Type 1 diabetes patients in all four CD4+ subsets. Compared to healthy donors, patients appeared to have naive, central memory and Treg TCRB repertoires that were more alike. Any HLA type influence on TCRB rearrangement was left unresolved here.

The sequenced template was cDNA made from the entire isolated RNA. Profiling relied on immunoSEQ multiplex PCR, and the TCRdb table lists in-frame clones only, not all of them. The sample has nearly 700,000 clones; about an eighth are singletons. The TCR comes from a man younger than 35 with type 1 diabetes. The V and J genes are TRBV9 and TRBJ2-1; 7 bases are a match to TRBD1. The material sequenced was naive CD4+ T cells from blood. In DNA form, the CDR3 reads TGTGCCAGCAGCCTATCCACAGGGGCGAGCTCCTACAATGAGCAGTTCTTC. This encodes CASSLSTGASSYNEQFF.